The entry below gives a single T cell receptor beta chain sequence along with its context. Its target is unknown. A multiplex PCR was run with 60 Vbeta primers and 13 Jbeta primers. In the original processing: In a later analysis, approximately 73 million unique TCR beta chains included roughly 11 million shared by two or more donors. Libraries were prepared by immunoSEQ multiplex PCR; TCRdb keeps only in-frame clonotypes and omits some of them. V and J calls and clone size follow that table, whereas D and trimming were derived from the DNA. Across fewer than 200,000 clones, the top ten clones capture 1.3% of the sample. This entry is derived from a study of cytomegalovirus exposure and HLA in healthy donors. About the research overall: A data release that came early held about 89 million unique TCRs from HLA-typed donors. Study findings and constraints: An Asian-associated ancestry cluster reportedly showed fewer N-insertions than the roughly 670-donor mean in a later analysis. Follow-up analysis later connected one missense variant in DCLRE1C with trimming of TCR beta V- and J-genes.

The CDR3 extends over 14 amino acids. V was clipped by 5 bases and J by 0 bases, with 9 bases between them. Germline V gene data show CDR1 as SEHNR and CDR2 as FQNEAQ (reference sequence). V and J are TRBV7-9 and TRBJ2-3, with D possibly matching TRBD1 (6 bases). The sequenced sample consisted of PBMCs. The receptor comes from a woman aged 55-69 years in good health and CMV-seronegative. The CDR3 DNA reads TGTGCCAGCAGCCTCAGGGGAAGCACAGATACGCAGTATTTT. This sequence encodes CASSLRGSTDTQYF.